Here is one TCR beta chain with its context. This record comes from a study of blood T cell repertoires in COVID-19. About the study: The study drew acute and convalescent COVID-19 samples from the United States, Italy and Spain. T cells, B-cell-depleted T cells, or PBMCs provided the cDNA or gDNA that served as material.

Clones were sequenced by immunoSEQ multiplex PCR, and TCRdb holds only the in-frame ones, with some missing. This table has 200,000 to 250,000 clones, around 86% appearing once. Germline assignment: CDR1 SGHTS and CDR2 YDEGEE. The CDR3 is 17 residues long. J gave up 0 bases and V 10 bases, and 13 bases lay outside the gene matches. Sequencing was carried out using peripheral blood. The rearrangement links TRBV5-8 to TRBJ2-6; 7 bases fit TRBD1. This TCR derives from a man older than 75 with acute or convalescent COVID-19. CDR3: CAGRRQGVPSGANVLTF. The CDR3 DNA reads as TGTGCCGGCCGCAGACAGGGCGTTCCCTCTGGGGCCAACGTCCTGACTTTC.